This TCR beta chain is drawn from a study of pediatric ulcerative colitis. During colonoscopy, one to two rectal pinch biopsies were collected. Study-level findings and limits: Compared with controls, ulcerative colitis showed greater blood-rectum clone sharing. Total lymphocyte DNA, not sorted subsets, was the template. No controls had the two rectal clonotypes shared by ulcerative colitis patients. Acute severe colitis showed lower rectal diversity from clonal expansions.

The method was immunoSEQ multiplex PCR; TCRdb's version includes in-frame clones alone and lacks a portion of them. The sample comprises tens of thousands of clones, roughly 79% of which are singletons, and under 4% rests with the top ten. This clone was seen a handful of times. Its cognate antigen is unknown. There are 15 residues in the CDR3. V lost 0 bases and J lost 3, with 12 bases in between. The germline V gene has CDR1 MNHEY and CDR2 SVGAGI. V and J are TRBV6-5 and TRBJ2-7; a weak D match, TRBD2 (6 bases). The clonotype was recovered from a girl aged 10 to 17 with moderate ulcerative colitis. Material for sequencing was gut tissue. CDR3 residues: CASSYSGSGGYEQYF. Here the CDR3 DNA reads TGTGCCAGCAGTTACTCAGGCTCCGGGGGCTACGAGCAGTACTTC.